One sample yielded the 20 T cell receptor beta chains listed below, sequenced in a study of identifying expanded T cells in peripheral blood. Sequencing used immunoSEQ multiplex PCR; TCRdb keeps in-frame clones, though not all of them. Counted here are approximately 58,000 clones, around 90% occurring once; the ten biggest clones make up approximately 3.8%. The sequencing sample was made of blood. These receptors came from a person aged 18 to 70 in good health.

This clone was observed a single time. V gene TRBV4-1 combines with J gene TRBJ1-1, with 8 bases aligning to TRBD1. With 0 bases clipped from V and 3 bases from J, the junction kept 6 bases outside the gene matches. CDR3 length: 16 amino acids. CDR1 and CDR2 (germline): MGHRA, YSYEKL. This CDR3 reads CASSQDGQGLDTEAFF. CDR3 sequence (DNA): TGCGCCAGCAGCCAAGACGGACAGGGTTTAGACACTGAAGCTTTCTTT.

The chain combines TRBV27 with TRBJ2-1, with D maybe TRBD2 (7 bases). Germline V CDR1 and CDR2: MNHEY, SMNVEV (reference sequence). The length of the CDR3 is 15 residues. Trimming stripped 6 bases from V and 8 bases from J, with 20 bases between. Here the CDR3 DNA reads TGTGCCAGCAGCTGGGCGGGGGCTCCCTTCGATGAGCAGTTCTTC. It yields the protein CASSWAGAPFDEQFF.

V usage is TRBV13 and J usage is TRBJ2-7; 9 nucleotides match TRBD2. This CDR3 is built from 16 residues. CDR1 PRHDT and CDR2 FYEKMQ come from the germline V gene (reference sequence). After removal of 4 bases from V and 5 bases from J, the junction contained 12 bases not matched to a gene. The DNA for the CDR3 is TGTGCCAGCAGCTGGAGCCAGGCGGGAGGGTACCACGAGCAGTACTTC. Its translation is CASSWSQAGGYHEQYF.

This rearrangement joins TRBV6-1 to TRBJ2-7; D may be TRBD1 (7 bases). CDR3 length: 15 residues. Per germline, CDR1 MNHNS and CDR2 SASEGT. V lost 6 bases to trimming and J lost 3 bases, with 18 bases between them. Written as DNA, the CDR3 is TGTGCCAGCAGGGAGGGGGCAGGGGATCACTACGAGCAGTACTTC. As protein: CASREGAGDHYEQYF.

The chain employs TRBV5-4 and TRBJ1-6; a weak D match, TRBD1 (6 bases). The V and J ends lost 3 bases and 9 bases respectively, with 10 bases between them. Germline values: CDR1 SGHNT, CDR2 YYREEE (reference sequence). The CDR3 runs to 13 residues. In DNA, the CDR3 is TGTGCCAGCAGCTGGCAACAGGGTTCACCCCTCCACTTT. This sequence encodes CASSWQQGSPLHF. The complete variable domain, with remaining parts taken from reference TRBV5-4 and TRBJ1-6, reads ETGVTQSPTHLIKTRGQQVTLRCSSQSGHNTVSWYQQALGQGPQFIFQYYREEENGRGNFPPRFSGLQFPNYSSELNVNALELDDSALYLCASSWQQGSPLHFGNGTRLTVT.

The J gene is TRBJ2-7, the V gene TRBV27, with D possibly being TRBD1 (6 bases). With 4 bases removed from V and 0 bases from J, the gap between germline ends came to 16 bases. CDR3 length equals 16 residues. The V gene's germline CDR1 is MNHEY and CDR2 SMNVEV (reference sequence). The CDR3: CASSSPTGVISYEQYF. The CDR3 DNA reads as TGTGCCAGCAGTTCCCCGACAGGAGTAATCTCCTACGAGCAGTACTTC.

This clone is categorized as medium-sized. The chain uses TRBV2 and TRBJ2-7; D is tentatively TRBD1 or TRBD2 (5 bases each). This CDR3 is built from 12 residues. CDR1 is SNHLY and CDR2 is FYNNEI in the germline V gene. The germline V and J ends were trimmed by 6 bases and 7 bases, with 13 bases remaining between them. CDR3 coding DNA: TGTGCCAGCAGGGCTTGGGGGATGGAGCAGTACTTC. This sequence encodes CASRAWGMEQYF.

The rearrangement uses TRBV5-1 and TRBJ1-2; 8 nucleotides line up with TRBD1. This CDR3 has 15 residues. V lost 4 bases, J lost 2 bases, and 7 bases stayed unmatched. Germline CDR1 is SGHRS and CDR2 is YFSETQ. CDR3 sequence: CASSDPGGGNYGYTF. In DNA form, the CDR3 reads TGCGCCAGCAGCGACCCAGGGGGCGGGAACTATGGCTACACCTTC.

The chain employs TRBV7-9 and TRBJ1-3; D unresolved. Trimming removed 4 bases from V and 0 bases from J, with 7 bases in between. The length of the CDR3 is 14 residues. The V gene's germline CDR1 is SEHNR and CDR2 FQNEAQ (reference sequence). DNA for the CDR3: TGTGCCAGCAGCTCGGCGGCCTCTGGAAACACCATATATTTT. It is translated as CASSSAASGNTIYF.

The chain has TRBV29-1 and TRBJ2-7; the match to TRBD2 covers 12 bases. With 0 bases clipped from V and 1 base from J, the junction kept 10 bases outside the gene matches. The CDR3 covers 18 residues. Germline V gene sequence: CDR1 SQVTM, CDR2 ANQGSEA. DNA of the CDR3: TGCAGCGTTGAAGATCGACGCAGGGGGACTAGCGGGTCCTACGAGCAGTACTTC. Translating gives CSVEDRRRGTSGSYEQYF.

The chain couples TRBV2 to TRBJ2-7; maybe TRBD1 (5 bases). V was cut by 8 bases and J by 3 bases, with 11 bases left in between. The CDR3 loop spans 12 amino acids. CDR1 and CDR2 from the germline V gene are SNHLY and FYNNEI. The CDR3 coding sequence is TGTGCCAGCGGAAGGGGTGACTACGAGCAGTACTTC. Encoded protein: CASGRGDYEQYF.

The V and J genes are TRBV28 and TRBJ1-1, with 10 positions matching TRBD1. The CDR3 totals 16 residues. Trimming at V came to 3 bases and at J to 3 bases, leaving 7 bases not matched to a gene. Germline V gene lookup returns CDR1 MDHEN and CDR2 SYDVKM. CDR3 sequence reads: CASSFLGQGTYTEAFF. CDR3 nucleotides: TGTGCCAGCAGTTTTTTGGGACAGGGGACCTACACTGAAGCTTTCTTT. Full variable domain (missing parts from reference TRBV28 and TRBJ1-1): DVKVTQSSRYLVKRTGEKVFLECVQDMDHENMFWYRQDPGLGLRLIYFSYDVKMKEKGDIPEGYSVSREKKERFSLILESASTNQTSMYLCASSFLGQGTYTEAFFGQGTRLTVV.

V usage is TRBV7-9 and J usage is TRBJ2-1; maybe TRBD2 (6 bases). CDR1 and CDR2 (germline): SEHNR, FQNEAQ (reference sequence). Trimming shortened V by 4 bases and J by 1 base, and 17 bases separated the two germline ends. The CDR3 has 17 residues. This chain's CDR3 is CASSSGARLVSYNEQFF. For the CDR3, the DNA is TGTGCCAGCAGCTCGGGAGCGCGACTAGTTTCCTACAATGAGCAGTTCTTC.

V and J are TRBV5-1 and TRBJ2-3, with TRBD2 identical over 8 bases. Germline V gives CDR1 SGHRS, CDR2 YFSETQ. The CDR3 spans 16 residues. J gave up 2 bases and V 3 bases, and 8 bases lay outside the gene matches. The CDR3 bases are TGCGCCAGCAGCTCCGGACTAGCCCACACCACAGATACGCAGTATTTT. This encodes CASSSGLAHTTDTQYF.

This chain joins TRBV27 and TRBJ2-5; 11 bases are shared with TRBD2. CDR1 MNHEY and CDR2 SMNVEV come from the germline V gene (reference sequence). V lost 3 bases, J lost 1 base, and 4 bases stayed unmatched. The CDR3 spans 16 residues. The CDR3 DNA sequence: TGTGCCAGCAGTTTCAGGGGACTAGCGGCCCAAGAGACCCAGTACTTC. Translating gives CASSFRGLAAQETQYF.

The rearrangement joins TRBV27 to TRBJ1-1; TRBD1 matches at 8 bases. This CDR3 region has 14 residues. Per germline, CDR1 MNHEY and CDR2 SMNVEV (reference sequence). Trimming cost V 6 bases and J 3 bases; bases outside gene matches: 6. CDR3 nucleotides: TGTGCCAGCAGCAACAGGGGGACGGACACTGAAGCTTTCTTT. Residues: CASSNRGTDTEAFF.

CDR3 amino acids: CASNLGGANYGYTF. The CDR3 DNA reads as TGTGCCAGCAATCTAGGTGGAGCTAACTATGGCTACACCTTC. The chain is built from TRBV28 and TRBJ1-2; D is unresolved. From germline, CDR1 is MDHEN and CDR2 SYDVKM. V was clipped by 7 bases and J by 0 bases, with 12 bases between them. The CDR3 runs 14 residues.

This clone was detected only once. The chain recombines TRBV5-5 with TRBJ1-5; 10 bases are a match to TRBD1. There are 15 residues in the CDR3. CDR1 and CDR2 (germline): SGHKS, YYEKEE (reference sequence). The trim removed 4 bases at V and 0 bases at J, leaving 1 base unmatched. The chain's CDR3 is CASSRTGGSNQPQHF. The CDR3, as DNA: TGTGCCAGCAGCAGGACAGGGGGTAGCAATCAGCCCCAGCATTTT.

The chain carries TRBV4-1 and TRBJ1-5; 7 nucleotides align to TRBD1. Trimming at V came to 0 bases and at J to 0 bases, leaving 11 bases not matched to a gene. CDR3 length equals 19 residues. Germline CDR1 is MGHRA and CDR2 is YSYEKL. The CDR3 DNA sequence: TGCGCCAGCAGCCAAGAGCTCGACAGGGTCGGGTATAGCAATCAGCCCCAGCATTTT. It yields the protein CASSQELDRVGYSNQPQHF.

This clone was counted once. This chain uses TRBV27 with TRBJ1-4; D is possibly TRBD1 (6 bases). Trimming removed 3 bases at V and 8 bases at J, with 13 bases between. The CDR3 totals 14 residues. The germline gives CDR1 MNHEY, CDR2 SMNVEV (reference sequence). CDR3 DNA: TGTGCCAGCAGTTTTTCAGGGGCAGGAGAAAAACTGTTTTTT. Protein sequence: CASSFSGAGEKLFF.